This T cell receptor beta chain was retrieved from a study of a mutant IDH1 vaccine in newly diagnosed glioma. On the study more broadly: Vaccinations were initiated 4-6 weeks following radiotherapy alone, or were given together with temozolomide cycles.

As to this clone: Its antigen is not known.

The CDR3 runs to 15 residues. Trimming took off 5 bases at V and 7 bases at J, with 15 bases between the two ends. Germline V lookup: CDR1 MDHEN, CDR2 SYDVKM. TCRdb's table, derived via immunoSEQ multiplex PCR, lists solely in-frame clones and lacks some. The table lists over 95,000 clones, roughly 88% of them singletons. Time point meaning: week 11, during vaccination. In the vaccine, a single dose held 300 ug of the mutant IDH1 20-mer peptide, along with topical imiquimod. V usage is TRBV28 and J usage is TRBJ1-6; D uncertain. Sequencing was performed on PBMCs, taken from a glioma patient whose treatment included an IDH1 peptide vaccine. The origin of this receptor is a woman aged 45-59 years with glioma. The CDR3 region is CASSPAVGWNSPLHF. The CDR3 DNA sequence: TGTGCCAGCAGTCCCGCCGTAGGGTGGAATTCACCCCTCCACTTT.